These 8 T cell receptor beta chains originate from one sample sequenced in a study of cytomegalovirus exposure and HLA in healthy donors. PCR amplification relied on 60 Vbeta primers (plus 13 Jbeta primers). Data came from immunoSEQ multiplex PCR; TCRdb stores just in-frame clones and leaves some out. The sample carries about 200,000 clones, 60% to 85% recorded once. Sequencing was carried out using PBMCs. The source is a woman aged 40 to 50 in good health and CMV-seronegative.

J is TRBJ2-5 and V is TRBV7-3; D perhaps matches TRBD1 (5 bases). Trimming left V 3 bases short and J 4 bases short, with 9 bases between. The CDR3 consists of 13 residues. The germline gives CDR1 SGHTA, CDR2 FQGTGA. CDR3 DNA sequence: TGTGCCAGCAGCTTGGGGCCCCGAGAGACCCAGTACTTC. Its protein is CASSLGPRETQYF.

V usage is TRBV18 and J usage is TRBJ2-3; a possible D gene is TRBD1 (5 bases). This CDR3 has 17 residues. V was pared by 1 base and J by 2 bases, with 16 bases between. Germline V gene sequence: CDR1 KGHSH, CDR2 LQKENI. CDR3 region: CASSPRVQAVDTDTQYF. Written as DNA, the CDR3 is TGTGCCAGCTCACCACGGGTACAGGCAGTGGACACAGATACGCAGTATTTT.

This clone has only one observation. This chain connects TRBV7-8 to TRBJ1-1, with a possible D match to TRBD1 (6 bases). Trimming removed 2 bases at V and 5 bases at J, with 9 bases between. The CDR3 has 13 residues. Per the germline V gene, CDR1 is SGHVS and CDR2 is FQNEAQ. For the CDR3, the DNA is TGTGCCAGCAGCTTAACCACAGGGACTGAAGCTTTCTTT. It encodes CASSLTTGTEAFF.

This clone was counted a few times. In nucleotides, the CDR3 is TGTGCCAGCAGCTTAGGGCAGACTAACCGAAATGAAAAACTGTTTTTT. Its protein product is CASSLGQTNRNEKLFF. This rearrangement joins TRBV7-8 to TRBJ1-4; D is undetermined. The V gene's germline CDR1 is SGHVS and CDR2 FQNEAQ. The CDR3 length is 16 residues. V was shortened by 1 base and J by 5 bases, with 14 bases between the two germline ends.

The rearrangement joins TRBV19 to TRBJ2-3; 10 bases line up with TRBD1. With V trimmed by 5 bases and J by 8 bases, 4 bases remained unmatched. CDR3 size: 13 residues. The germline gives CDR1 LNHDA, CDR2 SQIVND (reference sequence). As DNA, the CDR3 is TGTGCCAGTAGTGCGGACAGGGGGTTTACGCAGTATTTT. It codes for CASSADRGFTQYF.

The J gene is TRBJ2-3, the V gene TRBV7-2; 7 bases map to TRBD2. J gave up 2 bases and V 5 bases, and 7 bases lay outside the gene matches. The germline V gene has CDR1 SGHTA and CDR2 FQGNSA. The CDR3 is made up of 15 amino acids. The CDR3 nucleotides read TGTGCCAGCAGCAGTAGCCTAGCGGCCACAGATACGCAGTATTTT. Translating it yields CASSSSLAATDTQYF.

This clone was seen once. For the CDR3, the DNA is TGCGCCAGCAGCGGCGTAGGACAGGGGAACACTGAAGCTTTCTTT. Its protein is CASSGVGQGNTEAFF. V usage is TRBV4-3 and J usage is TRBJ1-1; 8 bases map to TRBD1. Germline CDR1 and CDR2: LGHNA and YSLEER. CDR3 length: 15 amino acids. V lost 5 bases to trimming and J lost 1 base; unmatched junction nucleotides: 6.

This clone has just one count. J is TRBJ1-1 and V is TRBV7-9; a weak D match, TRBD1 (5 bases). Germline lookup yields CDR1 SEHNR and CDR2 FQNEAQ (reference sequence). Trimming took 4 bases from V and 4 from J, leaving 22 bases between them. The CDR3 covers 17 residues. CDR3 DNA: TGTGCCAGCAGCTCTCTTGTGGGGGGGTCGAGTCCCACTGAAGCTTTCTTT. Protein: CASSSLVGGSSPTEAFF. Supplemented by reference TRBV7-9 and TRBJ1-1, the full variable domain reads DTGVSQNPRHKITKRGQNVTFRCDPISEHNRLYWYRQTLGQGPEFLTYFQNEAQLEKSRLLSDRFSAERPKGSFSTLEIQRTEQGDSAMYLCASSSLVGGSSPTEAFFGQGTRLTVV.